These T cell receptor beta chains were read from a single sample in a study of brain T cells in children with intractable seizures. The table came from immunoSEQ multiplex PCR; TCRdb's copy has only in-frame clones and leaves some out. This sample carries around 340,000 clones, over 85% of them seen once, and the ten largest clones take roughly 6%. Material: peripheral blood, obtained 4 to 5 months after surgery. The receptors originated from a boy in the first two years of life with tuberous sclerosis and intractable seizures. Both conserved end residues are part of each CDR3.

TRBJ1-1 | TRBV7-2 | CASSWPAEAFF
TRBJ2-2 | TRBV21-1 | CASSNTSGTGELFF
TRBJ2-7 | TRBV19 | CASSIYPQRELEEQYF
TRBJ2-7 | TRBV5-1 | CASSLDGGLLAGDEQYF
TRBJ1-2 | TRBV7-2 | CASSSTGDYGYTF
TRBJ2-7 | TRBV18 | CASSPTEPYEQYF
TRBJ2-7 | TRBV6-6 | CASSSNRGLYEQYF
TRBJ2-1 | TRBV6-1 | CASSETIYNEQFF
TRBJ2-6 | TRBV19 | CASRPRLLSGANVLTF
TRBJ2-7 | TRBV3-1/TRBV3-2 | CASSRTSGVYEQYF
TRBJ1-2 | TRBV2 | CASSQRPTGDYGYTF
TRBJ2-7 | TRBV6-1 | CASSEGLASILEQYF
TRBJ2-3 | TRBV4-2 | CASSQEPYSSTDTQYF
TRBJ2-1 | TRBV7-9 | CASSLLRGSSYNEQFF
TRBJ1-2 | TRBV2 | CASSDSRINYGYTF
TRBJ1-5 | TRBV19 | CASSTLTATIKHF
TRBJ2-3 | TRBV7-9 | CASSFQGPGDTQYF
TRBJ2-2 | TRBV30 | CAGTHIGTNTGELFF
TRBJ1-2 | TRBV7-9 | CASSLAVRGTNYGYTF
TRBJ2-7 | TRBV18 | CASSPNEGDEQYF
TRBJ2-2 | TRBV25-1 | CASTGTSGEPHSGELFF
TRBJ2-2 | TRBV11-3 | CASSLSGSNTGELFF
TRBJ1-5 | TRBV12-5 | CASGFYAQIGTANQPQHF
TRBJ2-7 | TRBV5-1 | CASSSTSGTDYYEQYF
TRBJ2-3 | TRBV5-4 | CASSLRGTDTQYF
TRBJ1-1 | TRBV7-9 | CASSQVSRNTEAFF
TRBJ1-1 | TRBV27 | CASSFSGVGTEAFF
TRBJ2-1 | TRBV6-5 | CASSYPEGAGNEQFF
TRBJ2-3 | TRBV6-6 | CAGSAGTDTQYF
TRBJ2-2 | TRBV11-3 | CASSSRGPPFNTGELFF
TRBJ2-1 | TRBV5-1 | CASSLGAGWGNEQFF
TRBJ2-7 | TRBV12-5 | CASGYPLAGTDSAFYEQYF
TRBJ2-3 | TRBV14 | CASSQTNTQYF
TRBJ2-2 | TRBV3-1/TRBV3-2 | CASSLQLAWGPGELFF
TRBJ1-1 | TRBV5-5 | CASSLAGQADTEAFF
TRBJ1-4 | TRBV18 | CASSPPDWGLSGGEKLFF
TRBJ1-1 | TRBV10-3 | CASQRRDLNTEAFF
TRBJ2-1 | TRBV27 | CASSPHPGLVYNEQFF
TRBJ2-3 | TRBV5-4 | CASSFPGGNTDTQYF
TRBJ2-7 | TRBV6-1 | CASSEKRGLYEQYF
TRBJ2-7 | TRBV2 | CASSETYEQYF
TRBJ1-6 | TRBV19 | CASSEGTGLSYNSPLHF
TRBJ2-5 | TRBV19 | CASSTSGRETQYF
TRBJ2-3 | TRBV11-3 | CASSDYSGRDTDTQYF
TRBJ1-1 | TRBV7-9 | CASRQSSFGRGKNTEAFF
TRBJ2-2 | TRBV6-1 | CASSEMGAGSGELFF
TRBJ2-5 | TRBV27 | CASSNWAGETQYF
TRBJ2-7 | TRBV27 | CASSETGAWEQYF
TRBJ1-4 | TRBV2 | CASNGGGQGLFF
TRBJ2-7 | TRBV27 | CASSPLYEQYF
TRBJ1-5 | TRBV21-1 | CASSKFDGQEYSNQPQHF
TRBJ2-7 | TRBV30 | CAWGGLAPEQYF
TRBJ1-1 | TRBV19 | CASKGGPSAAGGTEAFF
TRBJ1-1 | TRBV9 | CASSPHLEGGEAFF
TRBJ2-3 | TRBV2 | CASRRDGYADTQYF
TRBJ1-1 | TRBV2 | CASRRRAKNTEAFF
TRBJ1-3 | TRBV9 | CASSRGGSGNTIYF
TRBJ2-1 | TRBV24-1 | CATSDKVTSGSNEQFF
TRBJ1-1 | TRBV6-5 | CASVWGAEAFF